These 22 T cell receptor beta chains originate from one sample sequenced in a study of T cell repertoires in cytomegalovirus infection. TCRdb reanalysed the reads using MiXCR and keeps one entry per CDR3 protein. The sample yields 250,000 to 400,000 distinct CDR3 sequences, approximately 25% seen once. The antigens of these receptors remain unknown. The specimen was cultured PBMCs, collected from culture after CMV antigen stimulation. These TCRs come from a human donor in good health (CMV status not recorded). Some clones in this sample may be carry-over from other donors' samples.

This clonotype was detected a few times. This sequence joins TRBV12-3 or TRBV12-4 and TRBJ1-1; unclear D gene. V gave up 5 bases and J gave up 1 base, with 8 bases separating them. The CDR3 has 13 amino acids. The CDR3 DNA reads TGTGCCAGCAGTGTGTTCAAGAACACTGAAGCTTTCTTT. It is translated as CASSVFKNTEAFF.

Comment on this clonotype: One end of the junction does not line up with germline, which may come from a read error. Here the CDR3 reads CASSQVTGIQYF. The DNA of the CDR3 is TGTGCCAGCAGCCAAGTGACGGGCATTCAGTACTTC. This rearrangement joins TRBV4-1 to TRBJ2-4; D unclear. The CDR3 runs to 12 residues. Germline V gives CDR1 MGHRA, CDR2 YSYEKL.

The V call is TRBV9, the J call TRBJ2-3, with 10 bases fitting TRBD2. The CDR3 covers 16 residues. From germline, CDR1 is SGDLS and CDR2 YYNGEE. The ends lost 0 bases at V and 0 bases at J; junction bases unmatched: 1. CDR3 amino acids: CASSVEAGGSTDTQYF. The CDR3 DNA follows: TGTGCCAGCAGCGTAGAAGCGGGAGGGAGCACAGATACGCAGTATTTT.

This clonotype was seen more than once but under ten times. The V gene is TRBV7-2, the J gene TRBJ2-7, with 11 bases aligning to TRBD2. Unmatched junction bases numbered 17, after V lost 3 bases and J lost 4 bases. This CDR3 region has 19 residues. Germline assignment: CDR1 SGHTA and CDR2 FQGNSA. In DNA form, the CDR3 reads TGTGCCAGCAGCTTCGCCCAGTCCCTACTAGCGGGAGCCAGATACGAGCAGTACTTC. It translates to CASSFAQSLLAGARYEQYF.

The V gene is TRBV6-2 or TRBV6-3, the J gene TRBJ2-1; maybe TRBD2 (6 bases). The length of the CDR3 is 14 residues. Germline V gives CDR1 MNHEY, CDR2 SVGEGT. Trimming cost V 7 bases and J 8 bases, with 18 bases left between them. The CDR3 region has the DNA TGTGCCAGCACCCCAGACGAATGGAGGGATGAGCAGTTCTTC. Amino acids: CASTPDEWRDEQFF.

The V and J genes are TRBV28 and TRBJ1-5; unclear D gene. V gave up 5 bases and J gave up 1 base, with 15 bases separating them. The CDR3 totals 16 residues. Germline assignment: CDR1 MDHEN and CDR2 SYDVKM. The CDR3 DNA sequence: TGTGCCAGCAGTCCCGGACGGCGTGGGAGCAATCAGCCCCAGCATTTT. Translating it yields CASSPGRRGSNQPQHF.

This clonotype was observed many times. V is TRBV12-3 or TRBV12-4 and J is TRBJ1-2; 10 bases line up with TRBD1. The junction had 6 bases not matched to a gene; V was cut back by 4 bases and J by 4 bases. This CDR3 comprises 15 residues. The CDR3 sequence: CASSSDRGPSYGYTF. The CDR3 DNA follows: TGTGCCAGCAGTTCTGACAGGGGGCCTAGCTATGGCTACACCTTC.

In this sample, this clonotype turned up a few times. This sequence joins TRBV5-1 and TRBJ2-1; D call uncertain. This CDR3 contains 13 residues. Trimming left V 0 bases short and J 6 bases short, with 7 bases between. Per the germline V gene, CDR1 is SGHRS and CDR2 is YFSETQ. The CDR3 protein is CASSLDSFNEQFF. CDR3 in DNA: TGCGCCAGCAGCTTGGACAGTTTCAATGAGCAGTTCTTC.

The V and J genes are TRBV4-1 and TRBJ2-7; 7 nucleotides align to TRBD2. The CDR3 consists of 15 residues. Germline V gives CDR1 MGHRA, CDR2 YSYEKL. V lost 1 base to trimming and J lost 2 bases; unmatched junction nucleotides: 5. The CDR3 nucleotides read TGCGCCAGCAGCCAAGTGTTAGCGGGTCCCTACGAGCAGTACGTC. Translating gives CASSQVLAGPYEQYV.

This clonotype was seen only a few times. The V and J genes are TRBV4-3 and TRBJ2-2; D is ambiguous. Germline V lookup: CDR1 LGHNA, CDR2 YSLEER. The CDR3 extends over 14 amino acids. V was clipped by 0 bases and J by 6 bases, with 8 bases between them. The CDR3 loop is CASSQDSRAGELFF. The DNA for the CDR3 is TGCGCCAGCAGCCAAGATTCAAGAGCCGGGGAGCTGTTTTTT.

V and J are TRBV4-1 and TRBJ2-5; D not resolved. The CDR3 is 15 residues long. Trimming cost V 0 bases and J 4 bases, with 12 bases left between them. Germline lookup yields CDR1 MGHRA and CDR2 YSYEKL. The CDR3 nucleotides are TGCGCCAGCAGCCAAGAGGAAGGGCAAGGAGAGACCCAGTACTTC. Its translation is CASSQEEGQGETQYF.

V and J are TRBV6-2 or TRBV6-3 and TRBJ2-3; no definite D call. Germline values: CDR1 MNHEY, CDR2 SVGEGT. The CDR3 has 16 amino acids. The germline V and J ends were trimmed by 8 bases and 1 base, with 19 bases remaining between them. CDR3 DNA sequence: TGTGCCAGCTCCAAGGGATTCTTAACACGCACAGATACGCAGTATTTT. This codes for CASSKGFLTRTDTQYF.

CDR3 nucleotides: TGCGCCAGCAGCTCGTCGCCGGGACAGAGTGGAAAACTGTTTTTT. Its protein product is CASSSSPGQSGKLFF. The chain employs TRBV5-1 and TRBJ1-4, with 7 bases aligning to TRBD1. The J segment lost 10 bases and the V segment lost 3 bases, leaving 12 bases of the junction unmatched. Germline values: CDR1 SGHRS, CDR2 YFSETQ. The CDR3 spans 15 residues.

The V and J genes are TRBV5-5 and TRBJ2-7; TRBD1 matches at 7 bases. The length of the CDR3 is 15 residues. The V segment lost 3 bases and the J segment 3 bases; nucleotides outside the gene matches: 9. Germline-derived CDR1 and CDR2 are SGHKS and YYEKEE (reference sequence). CDR3 amino acids: CASSSREGGLYEQYV. In DNA form, the CDR3 reads TGTGCCAGCAGCTCCCGGGAAGGGGGCCTCTACGAGCAGTACGTC.

V usage is TRBV5-6 and J usage is TRBJ2-4, with D tentatively TRBD1 (6 bases). Germline CDR1 reads SGHDT; CDR2 reads YYEEEE. This CDR3 spans 13 amino acids. Trimming shortened V by 4 bases and J by 6 bases, and 11 bases separated the two germline ends. CDR3 sequence reads: CASSAGQLNIQYF. The CDR3 DNA follows: TGTGCCAGCAGCGCCGGACAGCTAAACATTCAGTACTTC.

This chain links TRBV6-5 with TRBJ1-5; 9 bases match TRBD1. Germline trimming cut 10 bases from V and 2 bases from J; bases unmatched to any gene: 15. The germline CDR1 and CDR2 sequences are MNHEY and SVGAGI. The length of the CDR3 is 17 residues. The CDR3 DNA is TGTGCCACTAACCTTAGGGACAGGGATCTAGGCAATCAGCCCCAGCATTTT. This gives the protein CATNLRDRDLGNQPQHF.

The V and J genes are TRBV6-6 and TRBJ2-5, with D tentatively TRBD2 (5 bases). Per germline, CDR1 MNHNY and CDR2 SVGAGI (reference sequence). CDR3 length: 15 amino acids. The V gene lost 0 bases and the J gene lost 7 bases, with 15 bases spanning the gap. CDR3 residues: CASSYSGALMGTQYF. The CDR3 coding sequence is TGTGCCAGCAGTTACTCGGGAGCCCTAATGGGGACCCAGTACTTC.

Details on this clonotype: A read error may be the cause here, since a much bigger clone is one base away. The chain recombines TRBV10-3 with TRBJ2-4; D may be TRBD1 (6 bases). CDR3 length: 15 residues. CDR1 is ENHRY and CDR2 is SYGVKD in the germline V gene. The CDR3 here is CAVIQGPRAKYIQYF. As DNA, the CDR3 is TGTGCCGTGATCCAGGGGCCCCGGGCCAAATACATTCAGTACTTC.

For the CDR3, the DNA is TGCGCCAGCAGCCAAGTGGGGGCAGGCGGTGAAAAACTGTTTTTT. This codes for CASSQVGAGGEKLFF. The chain combines TRBV4-1 with TRBJ1-4; a possible D gene is TRBD1 (6 bases). Germline V gene lookup returns CDR1 MGHRA and CDR2 YSYEKL. The V end was cut by 1 base, the J end by 7 bases, with 13 bases between. CDR3 length: 15 amino acids.

The chain recombines TRBV10-3 with TRBJ2-7; D gene unclear. This CDR3 has 11 residues. Trimming took 5 bases from V and 3 from J, leaving 5 bases between them. CDR1 and CDR2 (germline): ENHRY, SYGVKD. The CDR3 loop is CAISSNYEQYV. The DNA for the CDR3 is TGTGCCATCAGTTCTAACTACGAGCAGTACGTC.

The J gene is TRBJ1-5, the V gene TRBV6-6; D is perhaps TRBD1 (5 bases). Germline loops: CDR1 MNHNY, CDR2 SVGAGI (reference sequence). Trimming stripped 5 bases from V and 3 bases from J, with 14 bases between. CDR3 size: 15 residues. The CDR3 loop is CASSPTRGLNQPQHF. The CDR3 DNA follows: TGTGCCAGCAGTCCTACTCGGGGCCTCAATCAGCCCCAGCATTTT.

The chain uses TRBV19 and TRBJ2-7, with 14 nucleotides matching TRBD2. CDR1 and CDR2 (germline): LNHDA, SQIVND (reference sequence). V was clipped by 6 bases and J by 6 bases; unmatched bases: 7. CDR3 length: 15 amino acids. CDR3 DNA: TGTGCCAGTAGCAGACTAGCGGGAGGGCTGGGCGAGCAGTACTTC. Its protein product is CASSRLAGGLGEQYF.